Included here is one T cell receptor (beta chain) sequence, with context. The CDR3 covers 14 residues. V lost 4 bases, J lost 4 bases, and 11 bases lay in between. Per the germline V gene, CDR1 is SGHNT and CDR2 is YENEEA. TCRdb's table, derived via immunoSEQ multiplex PCR, lists solely in-frame clones and lacks some. Among some 100,000 clones listed, roughly 89% were seen once. This entry belongs to a study of T cell responses to AZD1222 COVID-19 vaccine. The rearrangement uses TRBV11-3 and TRBJ2-1; D may correspond to TRBD1 or TRBD2 (6 bases each). This sequence was found in an adult in good health. Material: peripheral blood, obtained on day 0 of AZD1222 vaccination. The CDR3 region is CASSSGARYNEQFF. CDR3 in DNA: TGTGCCAGCAGCTCGGGGGCGCGGTACAATGAGCAGTTCTTC.